A selection of T cell receptor beta chains follows, all from one sample in a study of CD8+ T cells in alopecia areata. Data came from immunoSEQ multiplex PCR; TCRdb stores just in-frame clones and leaves some out. Here the sample spans about 290,000 clones, 55% to 70% being singletons. The input for sequencing was CD4+ T cells sorted from blood, taken at week 24, from a patient treated with tofacitinib. Receptor source: a human donor with alopecia areata. CDR3s include the opening cysteine and the closing phenylalanine or tryptophan. The order of the fields is D gene, clone size, J gene, V gene, CDR3 protein, CDR3 DNA. The D gene is left open where the match is weak. Clone sizes are given selectively: once, few, many, or a class where the clone is expanded.

>TRBD2|.|TRBJ2-5|TRBV29-1
CSARGGRIETQYF
TGCAGCGCGCGGGGGGGCAGGATAGAGACCCAGTACTTC
>TRBD1|few|TRBJ2-2|TRBV2
CASSKTGSTGELFF
TGTGCCAGCAGTAAGACAGGGAGCACCGGGGAGCTGTTTTTT
>.|few|TRBJ1-6|TRBV5-6
CASSAAHPSPLHF
TGTGCCAGCAGCGCCGCCCACCCTTCACCCCTCCACTTT
>TRBD1|.|TRBJ2-1|TRBV4-2
CASSQGDSPGNEQFF
TGTGCCAGCAGCCAAGGGGACAGTCCAGGCAATGAGCAGTTCTTC
>TRBD2|.|TRBJ2-5|TRBV4-1
CASSQEGGGVVETQYF
TGCGCCAGCAGCCAAGAAGGCGGGGGGGTTGTTGAGACCCAGTACTTC
>TRBD2|.|TRBJ2-5|TRBV28
CASSLAGGRETQYF
TGTGCCAGCAGCCTAGCGGGGGGTCGAGAGACCCAGTACTTC
>.|few|TRBJ2-7|TRBV7-2
CASRIDPLFSEQYF
TGTGCCAGCAGGATCGATCCACTGTTTTCGGAGCAGTACTTC
>.|.|TRBJ2-3|TRBV4-2
CASSQDLRGTDTQYF
TGTGCCAGCAGCCAAGACCTCCGGGGCACAGATACGCAGTATTTT
>.|.|TRBJ2-7|TRBV6-1
CASKGGLRPYEQYF
TGTGCCAGCAAGGGGGGCCTGAGGCCCTACGAGCAGTACTTC
>TRBD1|.|TRBJ1-2|TRBV2
CASSADRGGYTF
TGTGCCAGCAGTGCCGACAGGGGTGGCTACACCTTC
>TRBD1|few|TRBJ1-6|TRBV11-2
CASSSGQLNSPLHF
TGTGCCAGCAGCTCGGGACAGCTGAATTCACCCCTCCACTTT
>TRBD2|.|TRBJ2-1|TRBV7-6
CASSSTRGLAGVTLEQFF
TGTGCCAGCAGTTCCACAAGAGGACTAGCGGGGGTGACCCTCGAGCAGTTCTTC
>.|.|TRBJ2-4|TRBV7-8
CASRMSGFDIQYF
TGTGCCAGCAGAATGTCGGGGTTCGACATTCAGTACTTC
>.|.|TRBJ1-4|TRBV30
CAWKMAGKKLFF
TGTGCCTGGAAGATGGCAGGCAAAAAGCTGTTTTTT
>TRBD2|.|TRBJ2-1|TRBV27
CASSLRLAGGRGNEQFF
TGTGCCAGCAGTTTAAGGCTAGCGGGGGGGCGCGGCAATGAGCAGTTCTTC
>.|.|TRBJ1-5|TRBV19
CASNTRGHNQPQHF
TGTGCCAGTAATACTCGGGGGCACAATCAGCCCCAGCATTTT
>TRBD1|few|TRBJ1-2|TRBV5-5
CASTRDRNYGYTF
TGTGCCAGCACCCGGGACAGAAACTATGGCTACACCTTC
>.|.|TRBJ2-5|TRBV7-2
CASSLGQLQETQYF
TGTGCCAGCAGCTTAGGGCAGCTCCAAGAGACCCAGTACTTC
>.|.|TRBJ2-3|TRBV4-1
CASSQAPITDTQYF
TGCGCCAGCAGCCAAGCCCCTATAACAGATACGCAGTATTTT
>.|.|TRBJ2-1|TRBV4-1
CASSQEGGPRGYNEQFF
TGCGCCAGCAGCCAAGAGGGCGGCCCTCGAGGCTACAATGAGCAGTTCTTC
>.|.|TRBJ1-4|TRBV6-1
CASSELGHGFF
TGTGCCAGCAGTGAACTGGGACACGGGTTTTTT
>.|few|TRBJ1-6|TRBV9
CASNIGTNSPLHF
TGTGCCAGCAACATCGGAACTAATTCACCCCTCCACTTT
>.|.|TRBJ1-1|TRBV2
CASSVGGTEAFF
TGTGCCAGCAGTGTCGGGGGCACTGAAGCTTTCTTT
>.|.|TRBJ2-7|TRBV5-1
CASSLDPGSYEQYF
TGCGCCAGCAGCTTGGATCCAGGCTCCTACGAGCAGTACTTC
>TRBD2|few|TRBJ2-1|TRBV7-9
CASSPGRGYNEQFF
TGTGCCAGCAGCCCGGGGAGGGGCTACAATGAGCAGTTCTTC
>TRBD2|few|TRBJ2-3|TRBV19
CASTTGGAVDTQYF
TGTGCCAGTACCACCGGGGGGGCCGTGGATACGCAGTATTTT
>TRBD2|.|TRBJ2-3|TRBV5-1
CASSRTSGEVDTQYF
TGCGCCAGCAGCCGGACTAGCGGGGAAGTAGATACGCAGTATTTT
>.|.|TRBJ1-1|TRBV7-2
CASSPEGQTNTEAFF
TGTGCCAGCAGCCCCGAGGGGCAAACGAACACTGAAGCTTTCTTT
>TRBD2|.|TRBJ2-2|TRBV7-8
CASSLVWLGLAGGKSTGELFF
TGTGCCAGCAGCTTAGTTTGGTTAGGACTAGCGGGGGGAAAGAGCACCGGGGAGCTGTTTTTT
>.|.|TRBJ1-2|TRBV30
CAWEGDNYGYTF
TGTGCCTGGGAGGGGGATAATTATGGCTACACCTTC
>TRBD1|.|TRBJ2-1|TRBV28
CASRVQGAGNEQFF
TGTGCCAGCAGGGTACAGGGGGCCGGGAATGAGCAGTTCTTC
>.|.|TRBJ1-1|TRBV7-8
CASSLAGGNTEAFF
TGTGCCAGCAGCTTAGCTGGGGGGAACACTGAAGCTTTCTTT
>.|.|TRBJ1-2|TRBV30
CAWKGNYGYTF
TGTGCCTGGAAGGGCAACTATGGCTACACCTTC
>.|few|TRBJ2-7|TRBV28
CASSRQIYEQYF
TGTGCCAGCAGTCGGCAGATCTACGAGCAGTACTTC
>TRBD1|.|TRBJ1-1|TRBV5-1
CASSLVTGAMNTEAFF
TGCGCCAGCAGCTTGGTGACAGGGGCCATGAACACTGAAGCTTTCTTT
>TRBD2|.|TRBJ2-1|TRBV7-7
CASSPGTSGYNEQFF
TGTGCTAGCAGCCCCGGGACTAGCGGCTACAATGAGCAGTTCTTC
>.|.|TRBJ2-5|TRBV19
CASSWTAQETQYF
TGTGCCAGTAGCTGGACAGCTCAAGAGACCCAGTACTTC
>TRBD2|.|TRBJ2-3|TRBV5-4
CASSLGLAGADTQYF
TGTGCCAGCAGCTTGGGACTAGCGGGGGCAGATACGCAGTATTTT
>.|.|TRBJ2-3|TRBV7-2
CASSLAGGQDTQYF
TGTGCCAGCAGCTTAGCGGGGGGCCAAGATACGCAGTATTTT
>.|few|TRBJ1-2|TRBV25-1
CASSANLYGYTF
TGTGCCAGCAGTGCGAACCTCTATGGCTACACCTTC
>TRBD1|few|TRBJ1-5|TRBV7-2
CASSTGQGNQPQHF
TGTGCCAGCAGCACCGGACAGGGCAATCAGCCCCAGCATTTT
>TRBD1|few|TRBJ1-4|TRBV7-9
CASSLGQGGEKLFF
TGTGCCAGCAGCTTGGGACAGGGCGGTGAAAAACTGTTTTTT
>.|.|TRBJ1-2|TRBV2
CASSDRNQRSYGYTF
TGTGCCAGCAGTGACAGAAACCAACGCAGCTATGGCTACACCTTC
>.|.|TRBJ1-2|TRBV30
CAWRGGVFYGYTF
TGTGCCTGGAGAGGTGGGGTCTTCTATGGCTACACCTTC
>TRBD2|few|TRBJ2-7|TRBV4-3
CASSQALAGYEQYF
TGCGCCAGCAGCCAAGCATTAGCGGGGTACGAGCAGTACTTC
>.|.|TRBJ2-5|TRBV11-2
CASSLLPRGRGQMTQYF
TGTGCCAGCAGCCTACTACCGAGAGGGCGGGGGCAGATGACCCAGTACTTC
>.|.|TRBJ1-5|TRBV29-1
CSAKYSNQPQHF
TGCAGCGCCAAGTATAGCAATCAGCCCCAGCATTTT
>TRBD1|.|TRBJ2-7|TRBV7-9
CASSSTGDEQYF
TGTGCCAGCAGCTCTACAGGGGACGAGCAGTACTTC
>.|.|TRBJ1-1|TRBV4-1
CASSQDDSEAFF
TGCGCCAGCAGCCAAGATGATTCTGAAGCTTTCTTT
>.|.|TRBJ2-5|TRBV5-4
CASPAVVSAGGQETQYF
TGTGCCAGTCCGGCGGTAGTGAGCGCCGGTGGGCAAGAGACCCAGTACTTC
>.|few|TRBJ2-1|TRBV29-1
CSVGQADNEQFF
TGCAGCGTTGGACAGGCTGACAATGAGCAGTTCTTC
>.|.|TRBJ1-3|TRBV5-1
CASSPGASGNTIYF
TGCGCCAGCAGTCCTGGGGCGTCTGGAAACACCATATATTTT
>TRBD1|.|TRBJ2-1|TRBV15
CATSRAPTGTYNEQFF
TGTGCCACCAGCAGAGCCCCGACAGGGACGTACAATGAGCAGTTCTTC
>.|.|TRBJ1-6|TRBV4-3
CASSQDGGRPSPLHF
TGCGCCAGCAGCCAAGACGGTGGTCGACCTTCACCCCTCCACTTT